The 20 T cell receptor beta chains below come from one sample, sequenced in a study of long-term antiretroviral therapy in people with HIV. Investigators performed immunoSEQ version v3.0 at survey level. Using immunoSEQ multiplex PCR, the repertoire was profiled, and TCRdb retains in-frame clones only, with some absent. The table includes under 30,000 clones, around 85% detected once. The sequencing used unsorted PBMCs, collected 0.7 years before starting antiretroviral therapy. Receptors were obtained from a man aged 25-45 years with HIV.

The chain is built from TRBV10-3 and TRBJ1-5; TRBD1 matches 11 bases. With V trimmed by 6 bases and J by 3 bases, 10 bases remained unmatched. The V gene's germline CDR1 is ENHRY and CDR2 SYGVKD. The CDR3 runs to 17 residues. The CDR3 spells CAISELPGQGDNQPQHF. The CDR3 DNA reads TGTGCCATCAGCGAACTACCGGGACAGGGGGACAATCAGCCCCAGCATTTT.

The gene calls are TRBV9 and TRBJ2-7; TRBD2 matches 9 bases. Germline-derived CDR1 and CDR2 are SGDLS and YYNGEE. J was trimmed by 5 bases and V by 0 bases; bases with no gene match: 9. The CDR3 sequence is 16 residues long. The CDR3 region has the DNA TGTGCCAGCAGCGTAGGGGATAGCGGGAGTAGGGACGAGCAGTACTTC. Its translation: CASSVGDSGSRDEQYF.

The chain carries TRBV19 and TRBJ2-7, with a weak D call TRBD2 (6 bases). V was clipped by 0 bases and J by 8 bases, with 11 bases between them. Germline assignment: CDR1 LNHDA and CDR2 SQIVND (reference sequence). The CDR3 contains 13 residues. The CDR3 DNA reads TGTGCCAGTAGTATAGATTGGACTACCCAGCAGTACTTC. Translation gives CASSIDWTTQQYF.

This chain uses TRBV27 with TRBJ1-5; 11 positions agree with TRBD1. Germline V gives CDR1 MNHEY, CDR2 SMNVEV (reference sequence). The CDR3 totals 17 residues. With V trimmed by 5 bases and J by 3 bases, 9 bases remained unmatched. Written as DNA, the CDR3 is TGTGCCAGCAGTCCCGGGACAGGGGGATTTCTCAATCAGCCCCAGCATTTT. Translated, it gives CASSPGTGGFLNQPQHF.

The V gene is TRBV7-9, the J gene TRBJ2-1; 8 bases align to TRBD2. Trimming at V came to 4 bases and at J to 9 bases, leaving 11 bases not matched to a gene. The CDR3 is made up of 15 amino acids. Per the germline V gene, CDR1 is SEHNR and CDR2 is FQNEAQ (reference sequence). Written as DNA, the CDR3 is TGTGCCAGCAGCTCCATAGCGGGATCTCAGGGTGAGCAGTTCTTC. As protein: CASSSIAGSQGEQFF. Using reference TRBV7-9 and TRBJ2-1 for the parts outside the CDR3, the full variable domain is DTGVSQNPRHKITKRGQNVTFRCDPISEHNRLYWYRQTLGQGPEFLTYFQNEAQLEKSRLLSDRFSAERPKGSFSTLEIQRTEQGDSAMYLCASSSIAGSQGEQFFGPGTRLTVL.

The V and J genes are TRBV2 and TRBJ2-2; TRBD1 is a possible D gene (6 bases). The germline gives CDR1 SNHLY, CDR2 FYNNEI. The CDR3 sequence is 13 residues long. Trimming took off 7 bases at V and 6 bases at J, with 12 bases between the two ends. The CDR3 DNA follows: TGTGCCAGCAACAGGGATGTTTCCGGGGAGCTGTTTTTT. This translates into CASNRDVSGELFF.

Here the CDR3 DNA reads TGTGCCAGCAGTTACGGGATCCTCTCGGTGCAGTTCTTC. Protein product: CASSYGILSVQFF. The V and J genes are TRBV6-5 and TRBJ2-1; D call uncertain. Trimming took off 2 bases at V and 12 bases at J, with 14 bases between the two ends. Germline V gene lookup returns CDR1 MNHEY and CDR2 SVGAGI. The CDR3 spans 13 residues.

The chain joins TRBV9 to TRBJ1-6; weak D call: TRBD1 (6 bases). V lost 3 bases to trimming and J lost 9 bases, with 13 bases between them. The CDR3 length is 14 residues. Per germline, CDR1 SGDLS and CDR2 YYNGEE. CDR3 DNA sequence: TGTGCCAGCAGCGCCCTTGGACAGAGTTCACCCCTCCACTTT. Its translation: CASSALGQSSPLHF.

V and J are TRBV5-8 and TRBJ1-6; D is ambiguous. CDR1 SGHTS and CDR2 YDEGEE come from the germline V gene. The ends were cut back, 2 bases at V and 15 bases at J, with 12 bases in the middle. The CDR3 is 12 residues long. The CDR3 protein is CASSFPGIFLHF. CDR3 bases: TGTGCCAGCAGCTTTCCCGGGATCTTCCTCCACTTT.

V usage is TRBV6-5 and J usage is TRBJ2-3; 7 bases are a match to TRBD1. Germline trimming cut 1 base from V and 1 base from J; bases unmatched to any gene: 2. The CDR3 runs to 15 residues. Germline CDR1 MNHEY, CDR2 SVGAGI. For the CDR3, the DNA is TGTGCCAGCAGTTACTGGGGGACAGGCACAGATACGCAGTATTTT. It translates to CASSYWGTGTDTQYF.

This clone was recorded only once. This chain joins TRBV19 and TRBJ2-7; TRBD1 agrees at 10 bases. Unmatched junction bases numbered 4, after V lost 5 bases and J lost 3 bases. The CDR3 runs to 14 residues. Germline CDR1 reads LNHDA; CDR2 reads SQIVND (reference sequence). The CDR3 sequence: CASSSRTGGYEQYF. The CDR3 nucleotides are TGTGCCAGTAGTTCAAGGACAGGGGGCTACGAGCAGTACTTC.

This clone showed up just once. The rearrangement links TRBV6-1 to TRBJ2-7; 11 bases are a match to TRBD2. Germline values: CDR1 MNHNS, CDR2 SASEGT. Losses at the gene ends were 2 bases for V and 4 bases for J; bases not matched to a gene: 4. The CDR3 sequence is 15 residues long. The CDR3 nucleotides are TGTGCCAGCAGTGAATCGGCTAGCGGGAGGTACGAGCAGTACTTC. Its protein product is CASSESASGRYEQYF.

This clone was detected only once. The CDR3 DNA is TGTGCCAGCTCACCATTGAGCTCCTACAATGAGCAGTTCTTC. This encodes CASSPLSSYNEQFF. The genes are TRBV18 and TRBJ2-1; no clear D gene. This CDR3 comprises 14 residues. Germline CDR1 is KGHSH and CDR2 is LQKENI. The ends were cut back, 2 bases at V and 0 bases at J, with 5 bases in the middle.

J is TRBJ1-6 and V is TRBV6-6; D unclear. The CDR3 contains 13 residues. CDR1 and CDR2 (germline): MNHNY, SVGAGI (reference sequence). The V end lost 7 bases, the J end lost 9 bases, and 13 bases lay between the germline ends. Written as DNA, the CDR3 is TGTGCCAGCAAGGGTGGCGTTAGTTCACCCCTCCACTTT. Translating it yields CASKGGVSSPLHF.

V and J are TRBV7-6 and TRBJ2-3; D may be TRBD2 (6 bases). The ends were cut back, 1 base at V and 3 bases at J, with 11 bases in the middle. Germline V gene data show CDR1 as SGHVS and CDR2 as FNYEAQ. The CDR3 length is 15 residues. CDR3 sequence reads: CASSLGTGVTDTQYF. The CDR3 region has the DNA TGTGCCAGCAGCTTAGGGACGGGAGTGACAGATACGCAGTATTTT.

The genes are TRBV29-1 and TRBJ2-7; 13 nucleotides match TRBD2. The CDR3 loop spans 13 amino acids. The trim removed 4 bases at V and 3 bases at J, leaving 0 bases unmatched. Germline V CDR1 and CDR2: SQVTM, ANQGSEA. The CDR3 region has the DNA TGCAGCGTTGGGACTAGCGGGAGCTACGAGCAGTACTTC. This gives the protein CSVGTSGSYEQYF.

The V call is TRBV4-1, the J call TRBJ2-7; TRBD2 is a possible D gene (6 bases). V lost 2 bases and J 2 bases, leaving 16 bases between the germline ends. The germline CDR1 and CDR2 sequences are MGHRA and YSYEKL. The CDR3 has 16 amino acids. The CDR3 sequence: CASSQTPSGGTYEQYF. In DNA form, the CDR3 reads TGCGCCAGCAGCCAAACACCATCCGGGGGTACCTACGAGCAGTACTTC.

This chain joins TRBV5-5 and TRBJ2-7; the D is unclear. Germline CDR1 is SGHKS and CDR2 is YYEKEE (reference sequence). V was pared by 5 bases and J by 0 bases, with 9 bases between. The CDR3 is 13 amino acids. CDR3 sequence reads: CASSLRPSYEQYF. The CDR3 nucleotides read TGTGCCAGCAGTTTGAGACCCTCCTACGAGCAGTACTTC.

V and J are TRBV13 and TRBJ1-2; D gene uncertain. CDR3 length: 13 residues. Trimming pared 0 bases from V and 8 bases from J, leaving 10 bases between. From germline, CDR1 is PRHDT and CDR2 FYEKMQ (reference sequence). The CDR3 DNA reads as TGTGCCAGCAGCTTAGGACAGACTGGAGGCTACACCTTC. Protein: CASSLGQTGGYTF.

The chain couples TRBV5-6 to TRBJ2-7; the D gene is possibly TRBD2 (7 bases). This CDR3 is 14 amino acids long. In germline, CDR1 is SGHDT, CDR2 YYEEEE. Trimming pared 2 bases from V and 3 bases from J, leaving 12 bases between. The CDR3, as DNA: TGTGCCAGCAGCTTAGGGGGGGTTGTCTACGAGCAGTACTTC. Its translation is CASSLGGVVYEQYF.